The rows below give T cell receptor beta chains drawn from one sample of a study of patients and donors after allogeneic stem cell transplantation. One entry per CDR3 protein, called by TCRdb with MiXCR from the RT-PCR reads. This table holds 410,000 or so distinct CDR3 sequences, around 15% found once. The sequencing sample was made of blood, either unsorted or a sorted T cell fraction (not recorded which). Receptors originate from a human donor who was either an allogeneic HSCT recipient or a stem cell or donor lymphocyte infusion donor (not recorded which). It is not recorded whose cells these are; they may come from a transplant donor. Each CDR3 is given without its conserved first and last residue.

TRBJ2-1 TRBV12-3/TRBV12-4 ASSFWLAEPYGYNEQF
TRBJ2-1 TRBV6-1 ASTHVTSGTSYNEQF
TRBJ2-5 TRBV6-2/TRBV6-3 ASIPGLADEETQY
TRBJ1-2 TRBV30 AWSDGPRYT
TRBJ2-7 TRBV3-1 ASSPLAGDSYEQY
TRBJ2-5 TRBV12-3/TRBV12-4 ASSPFKRNQETQY
TRBJ1-2 TRBV5-4 ASSLVGQGQRGYT
TRBJ1-2 TRBV12-3/TRBV12-4 ASSSGQSGYGYT
TRBJ2-3 TRBV7-3 ASSLSAFTDTQY
TRBJ2-5 TRBV5-1 ASSQGLDRKTQY
TRBJ1-1 TRBV10-3 AISGPGQNTEAF
TRBJ2-3 TRBV20-1 SARPTSGRNTDTQY
TRBJ2-2 TRBV9 ASSVAGTQGELF
TRBJ2-1 TRBV12-3/TRBV12-4 ASSPGGGRIKDNEQF
TRBJ2-5 TRBV29-1 SSVGFPHPETQY
TRBJ1-2 TRBV14 ASSHDGTGNYGYT
TRBJ2-5 TRBV18 ASSPRQGVALTQY
TRBJ2-1 TRBV14 ASSQRLTYLYNEQF
TRBJ1-4 TRBV7-9 ASSLGTGYEKLF
TRBJ2-7 TRBV14 ASSAGTTSEQY
TRBJ1-3 TRBV12-3/TRBV12-4 ASSFTGSNTIY
TRBJ2-1 TRBV20-1 SATSPLHNEQF
TRBJ1-1 TRBV29-1 SVESRGTEAF
TRBJ2-2 TRBV10-3 AISKSRGTGGDTGELF
TRBJ2-7 TRBV20-1 SARDRGEFYEQY
TRBJ2-2 TRBV24-1 ATSDLVTGELF
TRBJ2-1 TRBV30 AWRGSAAGEQF
TRBJ1-3 TRBV7-9 ASSQNDRPSGNTIY
TRBJ2-3 TRBV12-3/TRBV12-4 ASRRGGDTQY